The 21 T cell receptor beta chains listed next were all sequenced from one sample in a study of blood T cell repertoires in COVID-19. Repertoires were generated with immunoSEQ multiplex PCR, while TCRdb's copy carries only in-frame clones and drops some. Seen here are around 140,000 clones, around 89% observed once, and the top ten hold less than 20%. Source material: peripheral blood. The receptor set was obtained from a man aged 50-60 years with active or convalescent COVID-19.

This chain uses TRBV6-6 with TRBJ1-5, with D maybe TRBD1 (6 bases). Trimming pared 6 bases from V and 3 bases from J, leaving 12 bases between. CDR1 MNHNY and CDR2 SVGAGI come from the germline V gene (reference sequence). CDR3 length: 14 amino acids. In nucleotides, the CDR3 is TGTGCCAGCAGACCGGGACAAGTCAATCAGCCCCAGCATTTT. Protein sequence: CASRPGQVNQPQHF.

The V call is TRBV7-8, the J call TRBJ2-1, with 7 bases identical to TRBD2. Germline values: CDR1 SGHVS, CDR2 FQNEAQ. Trimming at V came to 4 bases and at J to 0 bases, leaving 9 bases not matched to a gene. The CDR3 has 17 amino acids. Here the CDR3 reads CASSSSRGGSSYNEQFF. Written as DNA, the CDR3 is TGTGCCAGCAGCTCCAGTAGGGGCGGGAGCTCCTACAATGAGCAGTTCTTC.

V is TRBV28 and J is TRBJ1-5, with a possible D match to TRBD1 (5 bases). V shed 8 bases and J shed 3 bases, with 17 bases lying between them. The germline V gene encodes CDR1 MDHEN and CDR2 SYDVKM. This CDR3 is built from 15 residues. The CDR3 nucleotides read TGTGCCAGCGACCCAGATCGGACAACCAATCAGCCCCAGCATTTT. Its protein product is CASDPDRTTNQPQHF.

This clone occurred a few times. The gene calls are TRBV28 and TRBJ2-4; 7 bases match TRBD1. CDR1 MDHEN and CDR2 SYDVKM come from the germline V gene. The CDR3 runs 13 residues. Unmatched junction bases numbered 4, after V lost 6 bases and J lost 5 bases. Written as DNA, the CDR3 is TGTGCCAGCAGCTATGACAGGGAAAACATTCAGTACTTC. Translating gives CASSYDRENIQYF.

This clone was counted once. The V and J genes are TRBV5-1 and TRBJ2-5; maybe TRBD1 (5 bases). Trimming shortened V by 1 base and J by 5 bases, and 9 bases separated the two germline ends. There are 13 residues in the CDR3. The germline CDR1 and CDR2 sequences are SGHRS and YFSETQ. The CDR3 coding sequence is TGCGCCAGCAGCTTGTTAGGGGTCGAGACCCAGTACTTC. This codes for CASSLLGVETQYF. Based on the CDR3 plus reference TRBV5-1 and TRBJ2-5, the full variable domain is KAGVTQTPRYLIKTRGQQVTLSCSPISGHRSVSWYQQTPGQGLQFLFEYFSETQRNKGNFPGRFSGRQFSNSRSEMNVSTLELGDSALYLCASSLLGVETQYFGPGTRLLVL.

CDR3: CASSLGRDGYTF. CDR3 nucleotides: TGTGCCAGCAGCTTGGGCAGGGATGGCTACACCTTC. This chain links TRBV5-4 with TRBJ1-2; weak D call: TRBD1 (5 bases). Germline lookup yields CDR1 SGHNT and CDR2 YYREEE (reference sequence). The V end lost 0 bases, the J end lost 6 bases, and 6 bases lay between the germline ends. The CDR3 consists of 12 residues. The full variable domain, in which reference TRBV5-4 and TRBJ1-2 provide the parts outside the CDR3, is ETGVTQSPTHLIKTRGQQVTLRCSSQSGHNTVSWYQQALGQGPQFIFQYYREEENGRGNFPPRFSGLQFPNYSSELNVNALELDDSALYLCASSLGRDGYTFGSGTRLTVV.

This chain joins TRBV5-1 and TRBJ2-3, with D perhaps TRBD1 (6 bases). V shed 7 bases and J shed 2 bases, with 14 bases lying between them. The CDR3 contains 14 residues. Germline V gene data show CDR1 as SGHRS and CDR2 as YFSETQ. For the CDR3, the DNA is TGCGCCAGCCGTGCGACAGGAAACACAGATACGCAGTATTTT. Translation gives CASRATGNTDTQYF.

The chain couples TRBV4-1 to TRBJ1-5; 10 positions match TRBD1. V shed 4 bases and J 4 bases; nucleotides not matched to a gene: 4. This CDR3 contains 15 residues. Germline V gives CDR1 MGHRA, CDR2 YSYEKL. In DNA form, the CDR3 reads TGCGCCAGCAGCCGGGACAGGGGAGGGAATCAGCCCCAGCATTTT. It translates to CASSRDRGGNQPQHF.

This clone has only one observation. The chain is built from TRBV7-9 and TRBJ1-2; weak D call: TRBD1 (5 bases). This CDR3 has 16 amino acids. V was pared by 5 bases and J by 5 bases, with 21 bases between. Per germline, CDR1 SEHNR and CDR2 FQNEAQ (reference sequence). The CDR3 spells CASSQRGSAVGYGYTF. DNA of the CDR3: TGTGCCAGCAGCCAACGGGGGTCCGCTGTGGGTTATGGCTACACCTTC. The entire variable domain, with the rest obtained from reference TRBV7-9 and TRBJ1-2, is as follows: DTGVSQNPRHKITKRGQNVTFRCDPISEHNRLYWYRQTLGQGPEFLTYFQNEAQLEKSRLLSDRFSAERPKGSFSTLEIQRTEQGDSAMYLCASSQRGSAVGYGYTFGSGTRLTVV.

The V and J genes are TRBV19 and TRBJ1-4; weak D call: TRBD1 (5 bases). Germline lookup yields CDR1 LNHDA and CDR2 SQIVND (reference sequence). This CDR3 has 14 residues. Deletions cut 6 bases from V and 7 bases from J, with 15 bases between. The CDR3 bases are TGTGCCAGTAGGCGAAGAGGGGAGGGTGAAAAACTGTTTTTT. Translation: CASRRRGEGEKLFF.

V usage is TRBV30 and J usage is TRBJ1-4; 7 bases line up with TRBD1. This CDR3 has 13 residues. Germline CDR1 and CDR2: GTSNPN and SVGIG (reference sequence). V lost 4 bases to trimming and J lost 3 bases; unmatched junction nucleotides: 2. This CDR3 reads CAWNRGANEKLFF. As DNA, the CDR3 is TGTGCCTGGAACAGGGGAGCTAATGAAAAACTGTTTTTT.

The rearrangement uses TRBV4-1 and TRBJ2-3, with D possibly being TRBD1 (5 bases). The CDR3 loop spans 14 amino acids. The germline V and J ends were trimmed by 2 bases and 3 bases, with 9 bases remaining between them. CDR1 and CDR2 from the germline V gene are MGHRA and YSYEKL. CDR3 amino acids: CASSQPSGTDTQYF. The CDR3 DNA reads as TGCGCCAGCAGCCAACCATCAGGGACAGATACGCAGTATTTT.

This chain connects TRBV6-5 to TRBJ1-5; perhaps TRBD1 as D (6 bases). Germline CDR1 MNHEY, CDR2 SVGAGI. Trimming left V 6 bases short and J 4 bases short, with 16 bases between. This CDR3 region has 15 residues. The CDR3 loop is CASRGTGWGNQPQHF. As DNA, the CDR3 is TGTGCCAGCAGGGGTACAGGGTGGGGAAATCAGCCCCAGCATTTT.

The rearrangement joins TRBV21-1 to TRBJ1-2; the D call TRBD1 from the table was never checked on the DNA. TRBV21-1 is a pseudogene locus. The CDR3 totals 19 residues. This CDR3 reads CASSKSEDRGWRTNYGYTF. In DNA, the CDR3 is TGTGCCAGCAGCAAGTCCGAGGACAGGGGGTGGCGGACTAACTATGGCTACACCTTC.

This sequence joins TRBV10-1 and TRBJ1-1; 10 bases match TRBD1. The germline V gene encodes CDR1 WNHNN and CDR2 SYGVQD (reference sequence). The V segment lost 4 bases and the J segment 2 bases; nucleotides outside the gene matches: 7. The CDR3 spans 16 residues. CDR3 DNA sequence: TGCGCCAGCAGTGGGTCGGACAGGGGGGCTAACACTGAAGCTTTCTTT. Translated, it gives CASSGSDRGANTEAFF.

This clone appeared a single time. V and J are TRBV18 and TRBJ1-2, with 8 bases fitting TRBD1. Per germline, CDR1 KGHSH and CDR2 LQKENI. V was pared by 5 bases and J by 4 bases, with 6 bases of the junction left unmatched. The CDR3 contains 14 residues. The CDR3 here is CASSGGQGLYGYTF. The CDR3 region has the DNA TGTGCCAGCTCAGGCGGACAGGGACTCTATGGCTACACCTTC.

The chain carries TRBV18 and TRBJ1-3, with D uncertain. V was clipped by 0 bases and J by 0 bases, with 9 bases between them. In germline, CDR1 is KGHSH, CDR2 LQKENI. This CDR3 is 16 amino acids long. This chain's CDR3 is CASSPPSVSSGNTIYF. The CDR3 bases are TGTGCCAGCTCACCACCGTCCGTGAGCTCTGGAAACACCATATATTTT.

The chain employs TRBV10-1 and TRBJ2-1; D might be TRBD1 (6 bases). Germline V lookup: CDR1 WNHNN, CDR2 SYGVQD (reference sequence). V was pared by 8 bases and J by 10 bases, with 15 bases between. The CDR3 is 12 amino acids. DNA of the CDR3: TGCGCCAGCGGATACAGGGTAGGAGAGCAGTTCTTC. This translates into CASGYRVGEQFF.

The chain employs TRBV3-1 (or the pseudogene TRBV3-2) and TRBJ2-3; D possibly corresponds to TRBD1 (7 bases). Germline V gives CDR1 LGHDT, CDR2 YNNKEL (reference sequence). This CDR3 spans 15 amino acids. V was trimmed by 4 bases and J by 1 base, leaving 12 bases between them. In DNA form, the CDR3 reads TGTGCCAGCAGCCTAGGAGGGGGCGGCACAGATACGCAGTATTTT. Protein: CASSLGGGGTDTQYF.

The chain links TRBV5-1 to TRBJ2-2, with TRBD2 matching 8 bases. Losses at the gene ends were 2 bases for V and 3 bases for J; bases not matched to a gene: 6. CDR1 and CDR2 from the germline V gene are SGHRS and YFSETQ. The CDR3 covers 16 residues. CDR3 bases: TGCGCCAGCAGCTTCAGTTCAGCGGGGGACACCGGGGAGCTGTTTTTT. Translated: CASSFSSAGDTGELFF.

V and J are TRBV29-1 and TRBJ1-1; 11 bases map to TRBD1. Germline CDR1 is SQVTM and CDR2 is ANQGSEA. The CDR3 spans 13 residues. After removal of 6 bases from V and 7 bases from J, the junction contained 7 bases not matched to a gene. The CDR3 is CSVGQGAVIEAFF. As DNA, the CDR3 is TGCAGCGTCGGACAGGGGGCTGTAATTGAAGCTTTCTTT.